This TCR beta chain originates from a study of blood T cell repertoires in COVID-19. J was trimmed by 6 bases and V by 5 bases; bases with no gene match: 3. Germline values: CDR1 SGHTA, CDR2 FQGTGA. CDR3 size: 13 residues. Using immunoSEQ multiplex PCR, the repertoire was profiled, and TCRdb retains in-frame clones only, with some absent. This sample has about 300,000 clones; roughly 84% occur once, and the top ten carry more than 1.2%. The sequenced material came from peripheral blood. This clonotype was sampled from a human donor with COVID-19, enrolled during active disease. The donor label of this sample is uncertain. This rearrangement joins TRBV7-3 to TRBJ2-7; 11 bases align to TRBD1. The CDR3 DNA reads TGTGCCAGCAGCGTAGGGACAGGGGGCGAGCAGTACTTC. Encoded protein: CASSVGTGGEQYF.